This T cell receptor (beta chain) was identified in a study of cytomegalovirus exposure and HLA in healthy donors. The V gene's germline CDR1 is MNHEY and CDR2 SVGAGI. The CDR3 consists of 14 residues. J lost 5 bases, V lost 6 bases, and 8 bases had no gene match. Primers included in the PCR were 60 Vbeta and 13 Jbeta primers. Only in-frame clones appear in the TCRdb table, and some are missing; sequencing was by immunoSEQ multiplex PCR. This table holds roughly 120,000 clones. Sequenced sample: PBMCs. The chain has TRBV6-5 and TRBJ1-1; 8 bases are a match to TRBD1. This receptor was taken from a man aged 25 to 45 in good health and CMV-seronegative. CDR3 residues: CASRGQALRTEAFF. The CDR3 DNA follows: TGTGCCAGCAGGGGACAGGCCTTGCGGACTGAAGCTTTCTTT.